The clone carrying this TCR beta chain has only a few counts. TCRdb's copy holds only in-frame clones and misses some; the assay was immunoSEQ multiplex PCR. The table has 77,000 or so clones, about nine tenths seen once. The source of the sample is a study of control samples from healthy donors and cancer patients. Trimming removed 4 bases at V and 0 bases at J, with 4 bases between. The CDR3 totals 12 residues. CDR1 is SQVTM, CDR2 ANQGSEA, per germline. The source of this sequence is a man aged 25-45 years in good health. J is TRBJ1-5 and V is TRBV29-1; D is unclear. Sequencing input: blood. The CDR3 coding sequence is TGCAGCGTTGCCCATAGCAATCAGCCCCAGCATTTT. Encoded protein: CSVAHSNQPQHF.